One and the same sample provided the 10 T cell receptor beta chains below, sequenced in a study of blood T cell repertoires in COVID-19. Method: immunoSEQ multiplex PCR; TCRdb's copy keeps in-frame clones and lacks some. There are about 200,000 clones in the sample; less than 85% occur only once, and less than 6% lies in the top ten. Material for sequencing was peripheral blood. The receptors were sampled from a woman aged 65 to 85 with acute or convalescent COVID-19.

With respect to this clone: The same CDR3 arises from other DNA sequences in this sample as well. CDR3 coding DNA: TGTGCCAGCTCACCGGGACAGGGCAATCAGCCCCAGCATTTT. Translated, it gives CASSPGQGNQPQHF. V and J are TRBV18 and TRBJ1-5; the match to TRBD1 covers 8 bases. Trimming took 3 bases from V and 2 from J; bases not matched to a gene: 0. This CDR3 is 14 amino acids long. Germline V gene data show CDR1 as KGHSH and CDR2 as LQKENI.

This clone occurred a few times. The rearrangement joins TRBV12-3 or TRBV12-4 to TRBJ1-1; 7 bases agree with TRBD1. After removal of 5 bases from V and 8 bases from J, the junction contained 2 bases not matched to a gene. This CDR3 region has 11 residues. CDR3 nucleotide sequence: TGTGCCAGCAGTAGGGACAGAGAAGCTTTCTTT. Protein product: CASSRDREAFF.

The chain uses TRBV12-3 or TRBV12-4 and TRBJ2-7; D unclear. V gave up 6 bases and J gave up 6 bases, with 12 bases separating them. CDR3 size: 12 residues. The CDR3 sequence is CASRLAGLEQYF. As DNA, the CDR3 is TGTGCCAGCAGACTTGCTGGGCTCGAGCAGTACTTC.

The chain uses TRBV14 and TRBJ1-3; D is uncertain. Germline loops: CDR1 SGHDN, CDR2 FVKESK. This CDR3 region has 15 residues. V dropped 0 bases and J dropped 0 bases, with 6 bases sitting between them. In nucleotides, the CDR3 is TGTGCCAGCAGCCAAGATTCCCTCTCTGGAAACACCATATATTTT. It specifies CASSQDSLSGNTIYF.

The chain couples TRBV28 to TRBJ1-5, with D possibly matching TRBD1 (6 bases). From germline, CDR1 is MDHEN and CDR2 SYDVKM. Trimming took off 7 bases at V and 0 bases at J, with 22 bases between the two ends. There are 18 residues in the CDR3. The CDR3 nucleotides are TGTGCCAGCACCCCTGCAGGGGCGAAAAGATATAGCAATCAGCCCCAGCATTTT. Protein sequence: CASTPAGAKRYSNQPQHF.

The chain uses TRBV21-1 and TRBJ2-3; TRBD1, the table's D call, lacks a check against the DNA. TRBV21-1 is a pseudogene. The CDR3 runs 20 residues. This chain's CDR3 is CASSKGRDRVKAGSTDTQYF. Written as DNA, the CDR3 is TGTGCCAGCAGCAAAGGTCGGGACAGGGTCAAGGCGGGTAGCACAGATACGCAGTATTTT.

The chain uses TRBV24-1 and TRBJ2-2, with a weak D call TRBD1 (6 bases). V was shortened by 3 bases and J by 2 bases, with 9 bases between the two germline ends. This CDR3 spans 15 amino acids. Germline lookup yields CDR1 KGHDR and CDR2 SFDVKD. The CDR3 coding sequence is TGTGCCACCAGTGATCTGGGGGCCAACACCGGGGAGCTGTTTTTT. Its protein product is CATSDLGANTGELFF.

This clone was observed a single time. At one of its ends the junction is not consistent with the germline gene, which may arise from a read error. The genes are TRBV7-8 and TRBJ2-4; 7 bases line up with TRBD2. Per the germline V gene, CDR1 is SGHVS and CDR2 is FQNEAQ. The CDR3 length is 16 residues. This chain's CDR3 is CASSLGWRETSNIQYF. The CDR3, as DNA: TGTGCCAGCAGCTTAGGATGGCGGGAGACGAGTAACATTCAATACTTC.

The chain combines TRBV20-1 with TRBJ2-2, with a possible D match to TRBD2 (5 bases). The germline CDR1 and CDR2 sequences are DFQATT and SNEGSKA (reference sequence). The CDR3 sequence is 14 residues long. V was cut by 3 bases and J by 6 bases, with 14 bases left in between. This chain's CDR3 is CSASWASRAGELFF. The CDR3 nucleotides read TGCAGTGCTAGTTGGGCTAGCCGGGCCGGGGAGCTGTTTTTT.

This CDR3 reads CASSQDPGGRNQPQHF. Written as DNA, the CDR3 is TGCGCCAGCAGCCAAGATCCGGGTGGGAGGAATCAGCCCCAGCATTTT. This sequence joins TRBV4-1 and TRBJ1-5; D is unclear. Between the trimmed V and J ends, which lost 0 bases and 4 bases, there was a span of 13 bases. This CDR3 has 16 residues. Germline V gene lookup returns CDR1 MGHRA and CDR2 YSYEKL.